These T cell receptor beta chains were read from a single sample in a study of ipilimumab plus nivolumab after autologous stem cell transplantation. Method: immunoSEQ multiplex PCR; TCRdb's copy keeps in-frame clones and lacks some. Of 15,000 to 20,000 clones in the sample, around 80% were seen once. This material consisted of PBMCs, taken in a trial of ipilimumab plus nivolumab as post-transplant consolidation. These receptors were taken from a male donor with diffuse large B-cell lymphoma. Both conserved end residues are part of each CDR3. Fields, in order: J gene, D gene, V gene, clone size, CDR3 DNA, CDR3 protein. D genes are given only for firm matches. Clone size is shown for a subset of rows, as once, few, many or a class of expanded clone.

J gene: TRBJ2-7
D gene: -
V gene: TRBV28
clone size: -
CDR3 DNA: TGTGCCAGCAGCCCCAGGGTTTACCCCTCCTACGAGCAGTACTTC
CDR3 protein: CASSPRVYPSYEQYF

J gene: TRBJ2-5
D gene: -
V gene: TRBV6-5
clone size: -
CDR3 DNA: TGTGCCAGCTCCGGCGGGGAGACCCAGTACTTC
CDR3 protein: CASSGGETQYF

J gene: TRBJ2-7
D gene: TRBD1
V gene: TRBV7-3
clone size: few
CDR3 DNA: TGTGCCAGCAGCCCGGACAGGACCTCCTACGAGCAGTACTTC
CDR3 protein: CASSPDRTSYEQYF

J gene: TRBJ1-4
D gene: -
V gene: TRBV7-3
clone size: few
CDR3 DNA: TGTGCCAGCAGCCCGGTCCGGGGAGGTGAAAAACTGTTTTTT
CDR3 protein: CASSPVRGGEKLFF

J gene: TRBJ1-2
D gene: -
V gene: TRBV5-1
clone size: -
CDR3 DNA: TGCGCCAGCAGCGCGGACAGAATCTATGGCTACACCTTC
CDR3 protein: CASSADRIYGYTF

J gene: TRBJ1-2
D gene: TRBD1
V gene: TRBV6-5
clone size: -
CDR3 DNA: TGTGCCAGCAGTTACTCGAAGGGACAGGGGGTCAATGGCTACACCTTC
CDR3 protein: CASSYSKGQGVNGYTF

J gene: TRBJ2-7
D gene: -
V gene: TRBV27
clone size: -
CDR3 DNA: TGTGCCAGCAGTCCCGCAAGCGGAGCTCTCCCGCTCGAGCAGTACTTC
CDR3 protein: CASSPASGALPLEQYF

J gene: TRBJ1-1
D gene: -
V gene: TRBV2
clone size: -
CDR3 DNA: TGTGCCAGCAGTGCGGGGCCGGGGACTGAAGCTTTCTTT
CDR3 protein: CASSAGPGTEAFF

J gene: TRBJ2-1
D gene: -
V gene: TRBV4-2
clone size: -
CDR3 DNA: TGTGCCAGCAGCCAAGATTCCACAGTGGACTACAATGAGCAGTTCTTC
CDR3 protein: CASSQDSTVDYNEQFF

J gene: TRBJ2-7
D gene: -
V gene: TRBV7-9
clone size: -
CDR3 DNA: TGTGCCAGCAGCTTAGGGGAGCAGCAGTACTTC
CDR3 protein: CASSLGEQQYF

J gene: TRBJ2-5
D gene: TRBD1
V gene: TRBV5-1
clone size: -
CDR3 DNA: TGCGCCAGCAGCCTGTCTTTAGGGCAGGGGGTTGGAGAGACCCAGTACTTC
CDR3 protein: CASSLSLGQGVGETQYF

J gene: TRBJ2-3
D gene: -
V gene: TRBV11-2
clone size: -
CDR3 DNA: TGTGCCAGCAGCTTAGCAGGTCGGCTATCTAGCACAGATACGCAGTATTTT
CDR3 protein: CASSLAGRLSSTDTQYF

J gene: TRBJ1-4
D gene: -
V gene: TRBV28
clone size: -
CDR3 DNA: TGTGCCAGCGCACTGAACCATGAAAAACTGTTTTTT
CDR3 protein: CASALNHEKLFF

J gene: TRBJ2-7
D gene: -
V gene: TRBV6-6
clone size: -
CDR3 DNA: TGTGCCAGCAGTTACTCTTCGGGGAACGAGCAGTACTTC
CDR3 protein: CASSYSSGNEQYF

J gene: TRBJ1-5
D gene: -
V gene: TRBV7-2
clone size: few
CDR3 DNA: TGTGCCAGCAGCTTAGACAGATTGACAGTAGATAGCAATCAGCCCCAGCATTTT
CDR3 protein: CASSLDRLTVDSNQPQHF

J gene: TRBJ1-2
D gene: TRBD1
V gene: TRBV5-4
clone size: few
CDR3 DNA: TGTGCCAGCAGCTTGGAGGCAGGGGGCAACTATGGCTACACCTTC
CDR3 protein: CASSLEAGGNYGYTF

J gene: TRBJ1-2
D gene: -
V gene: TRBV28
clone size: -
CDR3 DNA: TGTGCCAGCAGTTTATGGGCGACAGCCAGCTATGGCTACACCTTC
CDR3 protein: CASSLWATASYGYTF

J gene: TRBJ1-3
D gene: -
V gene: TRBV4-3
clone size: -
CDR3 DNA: TGCGCCAGCAGCCGAGCCCAGACCTACTCTGGAAACACCATATATTTT
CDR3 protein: CASSRAQTYSGNTIYF

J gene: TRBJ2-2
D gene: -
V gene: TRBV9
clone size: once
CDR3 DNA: TGTGCCAGCAGCGTAGTTACAACCGGGGAGCTGTTTTTT
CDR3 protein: CASSVVTTGELFF

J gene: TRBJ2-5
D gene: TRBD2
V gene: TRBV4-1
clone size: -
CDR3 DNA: TGCGCCAGCAGCCAAGATATGGGACTAGCGGGGGTAGGGGGGCAAGAGACCCAGTACTTC
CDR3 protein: CASSQDMGLAGVGGQETQYF

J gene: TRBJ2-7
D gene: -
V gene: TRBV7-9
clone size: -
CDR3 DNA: TGTGCCAGCAGCTTACTGTCGGGCGGTTACGAGCAGTACTTC
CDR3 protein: CASSLLSGGYEQYF

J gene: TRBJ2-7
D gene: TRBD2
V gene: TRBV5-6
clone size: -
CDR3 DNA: TGTGCCAGCAGCCCCCGGATAGCGGGGGGGTACGAGCAGTACTTC
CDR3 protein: CASSPRIAGGYEQYF

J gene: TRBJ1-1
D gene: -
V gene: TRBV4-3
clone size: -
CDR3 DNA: TGCGCCAGCAGCCACGGGGGGACGGGGACCGACACTGAAGCTTTCTTT
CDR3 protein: CASSHGGTGTDTEAFF

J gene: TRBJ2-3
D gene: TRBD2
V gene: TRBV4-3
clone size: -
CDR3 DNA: TGCGCCAGCAGCCATACGGGAGGTAGCACAGATACGCAGTATTTT
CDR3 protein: CASSHTGGSTDTQYF

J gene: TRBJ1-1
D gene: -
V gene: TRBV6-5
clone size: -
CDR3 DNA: TGTGCCAGCAGTTACGAGGGGAACACTGAAGCTTTCTTT
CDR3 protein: CASSYEGNTEAFF

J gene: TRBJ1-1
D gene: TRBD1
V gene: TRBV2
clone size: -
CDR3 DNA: TGTGCCAGCATCCCCGGGACAGGGCAGGTAGCTTTCTTT
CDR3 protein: CASIPGTGQVAFF

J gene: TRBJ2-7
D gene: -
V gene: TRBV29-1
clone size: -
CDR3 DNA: TGCAGCGTTAGGGGGGGGACAGAAACCTACGAGCAGTACTTC
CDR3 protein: CSVRGGTETYEQYF

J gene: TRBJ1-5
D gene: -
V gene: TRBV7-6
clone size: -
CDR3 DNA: TGTGCCAGCAGCTTAGCGGGGGGCGATCAGCCCCAGCATTTT
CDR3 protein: CASSLAGGDQPQHF

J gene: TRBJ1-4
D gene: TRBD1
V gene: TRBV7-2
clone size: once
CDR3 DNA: TGTGCCAGCAGCGCACGCCAGTTGGACAGGGCCACTAATGAAAAACTGTTTTTT
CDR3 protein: CASSARQLDRATNEKLFF

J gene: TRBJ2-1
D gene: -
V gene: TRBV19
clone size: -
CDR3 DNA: TGTGCCAGTAGTATTTCAGGGAGCTCCTACAATGAGCAGTTCTTC
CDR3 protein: CASSISGSSYNEQFF

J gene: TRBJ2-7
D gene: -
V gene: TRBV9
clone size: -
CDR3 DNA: TGTGCCAGCAGCGCCCAGGGACCCTACGAGCAGTACTTC
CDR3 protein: CASSAQGPYEQYF

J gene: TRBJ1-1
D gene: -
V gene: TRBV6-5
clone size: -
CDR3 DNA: TGTGCCAGCAGTTCCATAGGGGGCACTGAAGCTTTCTTT
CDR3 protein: CASSSIGGTEAFF

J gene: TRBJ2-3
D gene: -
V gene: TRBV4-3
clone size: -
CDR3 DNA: TGCGCCAGCAGCCCTTCCTGGGGGGCAGATACGCAGTATTTT
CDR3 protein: CASSPSWGADTQYF

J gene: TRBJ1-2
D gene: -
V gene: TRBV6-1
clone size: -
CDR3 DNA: TGTGCCAGCAGTACCGCGGGGGCTACTAACTATGGCTACACCTTC
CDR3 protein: CASSTAGATNYGYTF

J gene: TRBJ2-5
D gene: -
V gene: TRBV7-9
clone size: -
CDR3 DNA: TGTGCCAGCAGCCCACGAACGCCCGAAGAGACCCAGTACTTC
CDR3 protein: CASSPRTPEETQYF

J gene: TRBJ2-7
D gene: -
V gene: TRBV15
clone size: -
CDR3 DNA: TGTGCCACCAGCGGTGAATGGGGCAGGAGCTACGAGCAGTACTTC
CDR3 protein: CATSGEWGRSYEQYF

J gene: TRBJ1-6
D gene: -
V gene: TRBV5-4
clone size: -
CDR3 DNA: TGTGCCAGCAGCTTGGGGGGGTCCTATAATTCACCCCTCCACTTT
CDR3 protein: CASSLGGSYNSPLHF

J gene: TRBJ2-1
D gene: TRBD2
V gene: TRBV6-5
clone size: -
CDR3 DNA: TGTGCCAGCAGTTATGGGCCGGGGGGCTACAATGAGCAGTTCTTC
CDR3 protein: CASSYGPGGYNEQFF

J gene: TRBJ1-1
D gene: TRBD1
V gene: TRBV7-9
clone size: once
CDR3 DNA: TGTGCCAGCAGCCCGAACAGGGGTGTCTACACTGAAGCTTTCTTT
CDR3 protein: CASSPNRGVYTEAFF

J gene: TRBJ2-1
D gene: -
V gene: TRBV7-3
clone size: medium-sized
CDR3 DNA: TGTGCCAGCAGCTTAAATCCCAGCTCCTACAATGAGCAGTTCTTC
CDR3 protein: CASSLNPSSYNEQFF

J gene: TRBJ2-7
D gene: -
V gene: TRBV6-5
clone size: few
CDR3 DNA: TGTGCCAGCAGTTACAGGCACTCCTACGAGCAGTACTTC
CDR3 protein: CASSYRHSYEQYF

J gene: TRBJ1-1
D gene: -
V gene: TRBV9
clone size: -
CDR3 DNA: TGTGCCAGCAGCGTATTACTGAACACTGAAGCTTTCTTT
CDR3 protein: CASSVLLNTEAFF

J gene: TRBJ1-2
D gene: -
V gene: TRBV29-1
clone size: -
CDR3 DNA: TGCAGCGTTAACAGGGTCCAAGACTATGGCTACACCTTC
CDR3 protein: CSVNRVQDYGYTF

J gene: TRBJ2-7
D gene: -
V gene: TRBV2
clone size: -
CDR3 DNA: TGTGCCAGCAGTGAATTCCAGAGCGAGCAGTACTTC
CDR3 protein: CASSEFQSEQYF

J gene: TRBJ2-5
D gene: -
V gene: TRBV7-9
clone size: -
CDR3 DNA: TGTGCCAGCAGCTTAGCAGTGGGGGTGTACGAGACCCAGTACTTC
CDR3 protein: CASSLAVGVYETQYF

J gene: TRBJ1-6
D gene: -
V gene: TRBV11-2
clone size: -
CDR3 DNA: TGTGCCAGCAGCCCCGACAAGGATCAAGGGTTGGTAAAGTCACCCCTCCACTTT
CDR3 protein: CASSPDKDQGLVKSPLHF

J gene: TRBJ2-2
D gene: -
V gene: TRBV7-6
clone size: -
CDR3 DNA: TGTGCCAGCAGCTTAGGATACACCGGGGAGCTGTTTTTT
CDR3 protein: CASSLGYTGELFF

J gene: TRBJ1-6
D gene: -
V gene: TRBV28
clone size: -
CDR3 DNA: TGTGCCAGCAGTTTATGGGGGGGTAATTCACCCCTCCACTTT
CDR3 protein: CASSLWGGNSPLHF

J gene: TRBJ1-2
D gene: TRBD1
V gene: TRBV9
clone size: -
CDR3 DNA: TGTGCCAGCAGCCCCGGACAGGGAGTATATGGCTACACCTTC
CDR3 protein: CASSPGQGVYGYTF

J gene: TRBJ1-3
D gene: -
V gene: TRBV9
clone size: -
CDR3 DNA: TGTGCCAGCAGCGTAGCAGGGTACAGCTCTGGAAACACCATATATTTT
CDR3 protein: CASSVAGYSSGNTIYF

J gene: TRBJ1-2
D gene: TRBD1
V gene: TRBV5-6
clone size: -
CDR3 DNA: TGTGCCAGCAGCGCGAACAGGGGGGGAGGAACTAACTATGGCTACACCTTC
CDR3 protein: CASSANRGGGTNYGYTF

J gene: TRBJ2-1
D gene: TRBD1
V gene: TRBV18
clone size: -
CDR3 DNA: TGTGCCAGCTCACGGGGACAGGAGTACTACAATGAGCAGTTCTTC
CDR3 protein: CASSRGQEYYNEQFF

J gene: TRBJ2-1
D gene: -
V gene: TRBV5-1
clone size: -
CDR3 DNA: TGCGCCAGCAGCCGCCGGGGGCCCGGGTCCTACAATGAGCAGTTCTTC
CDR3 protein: CASSRRGPGSYNEQFF

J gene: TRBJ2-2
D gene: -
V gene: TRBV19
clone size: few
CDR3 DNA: TGTGCCACAACCCCTAGGCAGGCGGCCGGGGAGCTGTTTTTT
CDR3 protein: CATTPRQAAGELFF

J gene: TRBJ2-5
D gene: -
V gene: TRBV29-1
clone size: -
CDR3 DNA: TGCAGCGCCCGGGCGTTCGGACGCGAGACCCAGTACTTC
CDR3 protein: CSARAFGRETQYF

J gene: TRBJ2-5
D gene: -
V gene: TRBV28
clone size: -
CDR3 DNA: TGTGCCAGCAGTTGGGGCACGGAGACCCAGTACTTC
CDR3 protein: CASSWGTETQYF

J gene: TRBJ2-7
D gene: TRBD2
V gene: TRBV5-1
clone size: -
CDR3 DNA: TGCGCCAGCAGCATGCTAGCGGGGCCCACCTACGAGCAGTACTTC
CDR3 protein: CASSMLAGPTYEQYF